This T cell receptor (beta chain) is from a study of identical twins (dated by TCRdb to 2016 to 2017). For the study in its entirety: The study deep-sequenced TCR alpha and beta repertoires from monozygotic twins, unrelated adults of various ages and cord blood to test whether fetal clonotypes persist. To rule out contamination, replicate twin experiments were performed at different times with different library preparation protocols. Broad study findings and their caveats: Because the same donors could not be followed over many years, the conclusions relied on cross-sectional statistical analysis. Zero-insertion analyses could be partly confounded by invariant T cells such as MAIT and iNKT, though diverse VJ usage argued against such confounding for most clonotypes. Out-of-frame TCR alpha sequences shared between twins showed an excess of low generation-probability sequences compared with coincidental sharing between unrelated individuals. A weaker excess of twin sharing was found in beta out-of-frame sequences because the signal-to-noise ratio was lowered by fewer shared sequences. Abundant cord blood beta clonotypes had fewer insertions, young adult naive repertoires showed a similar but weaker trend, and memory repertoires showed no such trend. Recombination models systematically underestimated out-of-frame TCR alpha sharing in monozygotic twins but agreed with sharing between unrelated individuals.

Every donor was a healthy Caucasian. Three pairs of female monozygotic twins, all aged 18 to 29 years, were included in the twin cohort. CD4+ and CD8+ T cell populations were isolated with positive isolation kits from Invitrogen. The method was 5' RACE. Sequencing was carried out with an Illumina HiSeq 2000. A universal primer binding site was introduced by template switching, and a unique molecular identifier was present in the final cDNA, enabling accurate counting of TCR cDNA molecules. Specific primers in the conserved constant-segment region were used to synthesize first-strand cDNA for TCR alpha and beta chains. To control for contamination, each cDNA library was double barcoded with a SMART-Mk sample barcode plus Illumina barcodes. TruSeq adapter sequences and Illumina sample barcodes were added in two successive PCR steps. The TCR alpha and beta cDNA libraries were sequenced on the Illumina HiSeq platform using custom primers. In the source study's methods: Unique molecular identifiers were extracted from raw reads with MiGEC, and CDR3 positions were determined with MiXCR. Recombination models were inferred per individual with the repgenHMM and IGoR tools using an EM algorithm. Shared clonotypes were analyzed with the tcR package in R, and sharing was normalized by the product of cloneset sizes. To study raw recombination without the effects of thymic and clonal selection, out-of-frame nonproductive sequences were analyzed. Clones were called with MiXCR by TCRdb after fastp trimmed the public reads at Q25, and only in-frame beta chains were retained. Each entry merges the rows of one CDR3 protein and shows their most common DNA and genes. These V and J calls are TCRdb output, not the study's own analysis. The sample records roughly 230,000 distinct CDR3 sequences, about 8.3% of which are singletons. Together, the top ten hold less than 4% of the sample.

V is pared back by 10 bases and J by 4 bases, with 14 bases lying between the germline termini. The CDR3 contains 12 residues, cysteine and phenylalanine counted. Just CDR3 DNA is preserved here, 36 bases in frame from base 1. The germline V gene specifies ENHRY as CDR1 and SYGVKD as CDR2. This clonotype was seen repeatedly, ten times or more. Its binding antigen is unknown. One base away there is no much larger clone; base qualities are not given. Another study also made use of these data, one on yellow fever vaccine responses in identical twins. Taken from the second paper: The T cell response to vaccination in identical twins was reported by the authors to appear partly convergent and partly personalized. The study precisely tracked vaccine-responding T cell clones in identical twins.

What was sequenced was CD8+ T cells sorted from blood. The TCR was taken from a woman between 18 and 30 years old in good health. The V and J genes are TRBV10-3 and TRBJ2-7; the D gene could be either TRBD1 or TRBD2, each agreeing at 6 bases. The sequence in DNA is TGTGCCACCCCTAGGGGGGCTTACGAGCAGTACTTC. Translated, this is CATPRGAYEQYF.